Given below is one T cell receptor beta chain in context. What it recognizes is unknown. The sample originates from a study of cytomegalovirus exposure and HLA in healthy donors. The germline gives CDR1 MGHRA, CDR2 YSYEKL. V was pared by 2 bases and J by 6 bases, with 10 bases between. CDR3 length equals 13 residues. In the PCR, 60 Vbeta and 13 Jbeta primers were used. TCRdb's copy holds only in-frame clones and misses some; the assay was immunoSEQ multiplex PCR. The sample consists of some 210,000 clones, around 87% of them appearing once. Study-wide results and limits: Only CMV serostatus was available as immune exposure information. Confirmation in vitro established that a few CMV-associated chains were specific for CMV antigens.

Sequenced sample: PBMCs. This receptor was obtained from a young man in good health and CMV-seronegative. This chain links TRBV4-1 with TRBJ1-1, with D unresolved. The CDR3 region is CASSQFWRAEAFF. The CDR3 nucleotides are TGCGCCAGCAGCCAATTCTGGAGGGCTGAAGCTTTCTTT.